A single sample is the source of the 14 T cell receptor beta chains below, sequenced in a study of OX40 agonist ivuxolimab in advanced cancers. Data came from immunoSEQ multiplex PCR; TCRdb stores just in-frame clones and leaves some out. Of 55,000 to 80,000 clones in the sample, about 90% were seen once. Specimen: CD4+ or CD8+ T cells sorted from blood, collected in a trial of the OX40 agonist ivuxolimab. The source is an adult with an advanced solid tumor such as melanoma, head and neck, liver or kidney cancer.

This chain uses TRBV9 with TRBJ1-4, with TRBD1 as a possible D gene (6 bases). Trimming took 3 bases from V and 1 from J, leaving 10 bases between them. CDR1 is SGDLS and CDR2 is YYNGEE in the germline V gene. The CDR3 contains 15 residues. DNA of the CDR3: TGTGCCAGCAGCGGCACAGGGCAAACTAATGAAAAACTGTTTTTT. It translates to CASSGTGQTNEKLFF.

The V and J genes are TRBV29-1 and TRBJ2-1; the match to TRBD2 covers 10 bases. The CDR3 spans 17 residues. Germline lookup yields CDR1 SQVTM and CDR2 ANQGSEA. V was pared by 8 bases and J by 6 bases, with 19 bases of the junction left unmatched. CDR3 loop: CSLELTGDSGRPNEQFF. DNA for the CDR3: TGCAGCCTCGAGCTCACAGGGGATAGCGGGAGGCCCAATGAGCAGTTCTTC.

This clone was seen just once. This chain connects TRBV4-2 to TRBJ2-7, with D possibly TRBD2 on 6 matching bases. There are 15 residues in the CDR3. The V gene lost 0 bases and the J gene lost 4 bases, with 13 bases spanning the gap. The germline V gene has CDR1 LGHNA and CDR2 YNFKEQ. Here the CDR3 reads CASSQESRESYEQYF. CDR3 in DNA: TGTGCCAGCAGCCAAGAAAGTCGGGAGTCGTACGAGCAGTACTTC.

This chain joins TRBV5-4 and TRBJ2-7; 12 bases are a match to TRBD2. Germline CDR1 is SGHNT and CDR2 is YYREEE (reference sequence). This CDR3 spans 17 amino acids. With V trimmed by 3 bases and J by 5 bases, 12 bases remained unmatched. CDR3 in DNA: TGTGCCAGCAGCTACACACATCTAGCGGGAGGGACCGACGAGCAGTACTTC. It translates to CASSYTHLAGGTDEQYF.

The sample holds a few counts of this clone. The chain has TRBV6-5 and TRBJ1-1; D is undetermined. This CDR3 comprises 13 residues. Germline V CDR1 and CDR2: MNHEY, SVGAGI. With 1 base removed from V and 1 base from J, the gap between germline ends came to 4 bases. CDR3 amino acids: CASSYYSNTEAFF. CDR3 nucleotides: TGTGCCAGCAGTTACTACTCGAACACTGAAGCTTTCTTT.

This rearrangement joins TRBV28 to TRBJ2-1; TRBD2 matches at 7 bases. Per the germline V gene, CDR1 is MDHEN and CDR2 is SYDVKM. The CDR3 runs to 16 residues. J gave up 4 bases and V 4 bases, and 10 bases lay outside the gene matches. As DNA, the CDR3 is TGTGCCAGCAGTTCCTTTAGGGCTAGCGGTTACAATGAGCAGTTCTTC. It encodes CASSSFRASGYNEQFF. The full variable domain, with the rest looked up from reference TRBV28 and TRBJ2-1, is DVKVTQSSRYLVKRTGEKVFLECVQDMDHENMFWYRQDPGLGLRLIYFSYDVKMKEKGDIPEGYSVSREKKERFSLILESASTNQTSMYLCASSSFRASGYNEQFFGPGTRLTVL.

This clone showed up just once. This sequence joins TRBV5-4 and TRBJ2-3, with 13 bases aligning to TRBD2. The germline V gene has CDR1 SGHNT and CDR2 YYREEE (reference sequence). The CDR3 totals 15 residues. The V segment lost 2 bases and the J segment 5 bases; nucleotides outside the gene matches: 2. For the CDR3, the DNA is TGTGCCAGCAGCTTAACTAGCGGGAGGGGAGATACGCAGTATTTT. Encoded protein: CASSLTSGRGDTQYF.

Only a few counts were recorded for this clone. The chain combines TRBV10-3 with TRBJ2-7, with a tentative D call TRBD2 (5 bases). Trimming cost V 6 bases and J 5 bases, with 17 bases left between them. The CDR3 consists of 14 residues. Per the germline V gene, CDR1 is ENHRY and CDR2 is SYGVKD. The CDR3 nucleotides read TGTGCCATCAGCGACCCTGTGTCGGGGAACGAGCAGTACTTC. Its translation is CAISDPVSGNEQYF.

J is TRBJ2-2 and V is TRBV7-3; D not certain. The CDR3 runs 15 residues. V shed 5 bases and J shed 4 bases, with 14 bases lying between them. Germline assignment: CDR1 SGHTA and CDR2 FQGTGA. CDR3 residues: CASSQAETGTGELFF. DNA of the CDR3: TGTGCCAGCAGCCAGGCGGAGACGGGCACCGGGGAGCTGTTTTTT.

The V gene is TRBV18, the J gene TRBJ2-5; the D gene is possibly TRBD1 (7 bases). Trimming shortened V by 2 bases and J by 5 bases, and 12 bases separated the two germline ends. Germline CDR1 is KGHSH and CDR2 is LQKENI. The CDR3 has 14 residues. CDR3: CASSPTGAGETQYF. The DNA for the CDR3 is TGTGCCAGCTCACCAACAGGGGCGGGGGAGACCCAGTACTTC.

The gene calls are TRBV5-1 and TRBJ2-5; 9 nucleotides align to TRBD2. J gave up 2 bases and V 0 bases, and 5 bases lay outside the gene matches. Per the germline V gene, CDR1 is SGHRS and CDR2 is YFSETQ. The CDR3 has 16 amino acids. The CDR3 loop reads CASSLDPSGIQETQYF. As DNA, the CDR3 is TGCGCCAGCAGCTTGGATCCTAGCGGGATTCAAGAGACCCAGTACTTC.

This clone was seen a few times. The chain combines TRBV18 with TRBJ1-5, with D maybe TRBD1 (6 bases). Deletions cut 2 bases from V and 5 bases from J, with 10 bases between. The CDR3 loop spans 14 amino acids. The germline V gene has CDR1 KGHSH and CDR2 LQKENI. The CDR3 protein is CASSPRAGDQPQHF. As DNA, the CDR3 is TGTGCCAGCTCACCAAGGGCAGGGGATCAGCCCCAGCATTTT.

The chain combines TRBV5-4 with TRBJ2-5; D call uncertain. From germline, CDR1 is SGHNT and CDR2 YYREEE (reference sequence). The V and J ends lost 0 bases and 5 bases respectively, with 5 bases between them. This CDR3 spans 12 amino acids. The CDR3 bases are TGTGCCAGCAGCTTGGTGGCTGAGACCCAGTACTTC. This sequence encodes CASSLVAETQYF.

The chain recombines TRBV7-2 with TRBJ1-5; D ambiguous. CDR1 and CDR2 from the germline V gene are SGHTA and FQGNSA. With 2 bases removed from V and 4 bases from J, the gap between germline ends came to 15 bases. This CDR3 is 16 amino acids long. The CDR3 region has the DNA TGTGCCAGCAGCTTACGGTCGGGCAGCGCTAATCAGCCCCAGCATTTT. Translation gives CASSLRSGSANQPQHF.